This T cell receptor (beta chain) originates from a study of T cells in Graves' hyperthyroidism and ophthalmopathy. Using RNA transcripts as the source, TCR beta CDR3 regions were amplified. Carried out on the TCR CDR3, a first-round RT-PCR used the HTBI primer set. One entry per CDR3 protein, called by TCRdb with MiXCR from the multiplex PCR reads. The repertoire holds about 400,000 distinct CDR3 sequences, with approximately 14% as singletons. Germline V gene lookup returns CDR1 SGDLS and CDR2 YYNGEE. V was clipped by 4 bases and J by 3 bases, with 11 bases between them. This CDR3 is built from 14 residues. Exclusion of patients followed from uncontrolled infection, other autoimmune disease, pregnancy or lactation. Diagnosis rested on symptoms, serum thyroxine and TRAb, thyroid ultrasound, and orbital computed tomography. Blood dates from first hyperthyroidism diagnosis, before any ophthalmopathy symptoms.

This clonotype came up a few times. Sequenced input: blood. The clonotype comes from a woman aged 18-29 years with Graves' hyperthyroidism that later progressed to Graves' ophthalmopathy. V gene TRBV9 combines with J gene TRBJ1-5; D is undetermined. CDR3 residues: CASSPSGNNQPQHF. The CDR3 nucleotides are TGTGCCAGCAGCCCATCGGGGAACAATCAGCCCCAGCATTTT.